This TCR beta chain emerged from a study of blood T cell repertoires in COVID-19. As for the study in general: T cells, B-cell-depleted T cells, or PBMCs provided the cDNA or gDNA that served as material.

This CDR3 contains 14 residues. Germline assignment: CDR1 KGHSH and CDR2 LQKENI. The V gene lost 3 bases and the J gene lost 5 bases, with 10 bases spanning the gap. TCRdb's copy holds only in-frame clones and misses some; the assay was immunoSEQ multiplex PCR. The sample yields around 180,000 clones, more than 70% seen once. Sample: peripheral blood. This chain joins TRBV18 and TRBJ1-4, with D unresolved. The TCR comes from a woman aged 30 to 39 with acute or convalescent COVID-19. The CDR3: CASSPIGVNEKLFF. The CDR3 DNA is TGTGCCAGCTCACCCATCGGGGTGAATGAAAAACTGTTTTTT.